This TCR beta chain appears in the sequencing data of a study of cytomegalovirus exposure and HLA in healthy donors. The CDR3 is 15 residues long. Looked up from germline, CDR1 is SGDLS and CDR2 is YYNGEE. Trimming cost V 2 bases and J 5 bases, with 15 bases left between them. The PCR used 60 Vbeta and 13 Jbeta primers. The data were produced by immunoSEQ multiplex PCR, yet TCRdb's version contains in-frame clones alone and is incomplete. This table holds about 140,000 clones, 75% to 90% found once. The chain carries TRBV9 and TRBJ2-3; possibly TRBD2 for D (5 bases). Sequencing input: PBMCs. This clonotype was sampled from a middle-aged man in good health and CMV-seronegative. CDR3 region: CASSVTGFQRDTQYF. CDR3 coding DNA: TGTGCCAGCAGCGTTACGGGGTTCCAACGAGATACGCAGTATTTT.